This TCR beta chain was observed in a study of long-term antiretroviral therapy in people with HIV. Germline V CDR1 and CDR2: SEHNR, FQNEAQ (reference sequence). The V end lost 7 bases, the J end lost 3 bases, and 15 bases lay between the germline ends. The CDR3 sequence is 14 residues long. Run at survey level, the immunoSEQ assay was version v3.0. Sequencing had a target that covered 40,000-50,000 T-cell genomes per sample. TCRdb's copy holds only in-frame clones and misses some; the assay was immunoSEQ multiplex PCR. This table has roughly 19,000 clones, around four fifths appearing once. Study-wide results and caveats: Spans of CDR3 length were tighter for HIV repertoires than for controls. Pre-ART expanded TRB clones stayed dominant throughout, though often decreasing after ART. On ART adherence, viral resistance or therapy changes, no data were available.

A remark on this clone: Its antigen is as yet unknown.

This material consisted of unsorted PBMCs, taken 1.2 years after starting antiretroviral therapy. This receptor was taken from a woman in her thirties or forties with HIV. The chain links TRBV7-9 to TRBJ1-1, with a weak D call TRBD1 (5 bases). CDR3 DNA: TGTGCCAGCACCCCCTTGGTGGGGGACACTGAAGCTTTCTTT. Its protein product is CASTPLVGDTEAFF.